This T cell receptor beta chain was captured by sequencing in a study of human thymus T cells. Study-level results: Among thymic and blood repertoires, usage of V and J genes appeared biased.

The people who donated were healthy Finnish babies having corrective surgery for congenital heart defects. Blood DNA came from all available leukocytes, not a fixed cell number. In the case of this clone: No antigen is known for it.

The assay was immunoSEQ multiplex PCR, and TCRdb's table has in-frame clones only and misses some. The table has around 45,000 clones, approximately 95% seen once. V was pared by 5 bases and J by 4 bases, with 6 bases between. Germline CDR1 reads DFQATT; CDR2 reads SNEGSKA (reference sequence). The CDR3 has 11 amino acids. The chain links TRBV20-1 to TRBJ1-3; the D is unclear. The receptor comes from a girl in the first two years of life with a congenital heart defect but otherwise immunologically healthy. Sequencing input: blood. The CDR3 DNA reads TGCAGTGCTCCCCAGGGAAACACCATATATTTT. It translates to CSAPQGNTIYF.